These 3 T cell receptor beta chains were sequenced from one sample in a study of graft-versus-host responses after intestinal transplantation. Sequencing was performed with immunoSEQ multiplex PCR; in TCRdb, only in-frame clones are kept and a portion is missing. The sample includes under 25,000 clones, under 40% of them seen just once. The material was alloreactive CD4+ T cells from a mixed lymphocyte reaction culture, obtained before transplantation. Indicated subset: CFSE-low proliferating T cells sorted from roughly six-day pre-transplant mixed lymphocyte reaction (GvH or HvG direction). The receptors here all came from a human patient who was an organ donor for intestinal transplantation.

This clone has just a few counts. This sequence joins TRBV7-9 and TRBJ2-5; perhaps TRBD2 as D (5 bases). Germline CDR1 reads SEHNR; CDR2 reads FQNEAQ (reference sequence). CDR3 length: 14 amino acids. The V and J ends lost 1 base and 5 bases respectively, with 11 bases between them. The CDR3 here is CASSLDLAVETQYF. In DNA form, the CDR3 reads TGTGCCAGCAGCTTAGATCTAGCTGTGGAGACCCAGTACTTC.

J is TRBJ2-1 and V is TRBV7-3; 11 bases map to TRBD2. After removal of 6 bases from V and 0 bases from J, the junction contained 13 bases not matched to a gene. This CDR3 comprises 19 residues. Germline CDR1 and CDR2: SGHTA and FQGTGA. Here the CDR3 DNA reads TGTGCCAGCAGAAAGCCGGGACTAGCGGTATTAAGCTCCTACAATGAGCAGTTCTTC. This codes for CASRKPGLAVLSSYNEQFF.

V usage is TRBV9 and J usage is TRBJ2-3, with a weak D call TRBD1 (5 bases). Deletions cut 0 bases from V and 2 bases from J, with 10 bases between. Germline assignment: CDR1 SGDLS and CDR2 YYNGEE. CDR3 length: 15 amino acids. Here the CDR3 reads CASSVGLGDTDTQYF. The DNA of the CDR3 is TGTGCCAGCAGCGTAGGCCTAGGGGACACAGATACGCAGTATTTT.